The clone carrying this T cell receptor beta chain was counted a single time. A read error may account for a junction end that differs from germline. Categorization into cohorts depended on clinical history that participants reported. This record comes from a study of blood T cell repertoires in COVID-19. The overall study: Material from acute and convalescent COVID-19 was sourced from the United States, Italy and Spain. Sample material is recorded as cDNA or gDNA derived from T cells, B-cell-depleted T cells, or PBMCs.

Germline V gene data show CDR1 as KGHSH and CDR2 as LQKENI. CDR3 size: 18 residues. Assay used: immunoSEQ multiplex PCR; TCRdb lists only in-frame clones, some missing. The sample lists a few hundred thousand clones, 88% seen once, with 0.9% to 1.5% in the top ten. The TCR was taken from a woman between 18 and 29 years old who had recovered from COVID-19. Sequenced input: PBMCs or T cells enriched from blood (not recorded which). This chain links TRBV18 with TRBJ2-1; 7 positions agree with TRBD2. CDR3 nucleotide sequence: TGTGCCAGCTCACCACCGAGGAGCGGGGCCGGGGTCTACGATGAGCAGTTCTTC. This translates into CASSPPRSGAGVYDEQFF.